This T cell receptor beta chain stems from a study of cytomegalovirus exposure and HLA in healthy donors. Regarding the study as a whole: V- and J-gene trimming in TCR beta was tied to a missense DCLRE1C variant by an analysis performed later.

The J segment lost 2 bases and the V segment lost 4 bases, leaving 6 bases of the junction unmatched. CDR3 size: 15 residues. Germline loops: CDR1 SGHRS, CDR2 YFSETQ. The PCR ran on 60 Vbeta and 13 Jbeta primers. Clones were sequenced by immunoSEQ multiplex PCR, and TCRdb holds only the in-frame ones, with some missing. The sample yields around 180,000 clones, approximately 88% seen once. With regard to this clone: Antigen: not known.

The V and J genes are TRBV5-1 and TRBJ1-1; 9 nucleotides agree with TRBD1. Sequenced sample: PBMCs. The TCR was taken from a boy younger than 10 in good health and CMV-seronegative. The CDR3 loop reads CASSQGDRDNTEAFF. DNA of the CDR3: TGCGCCAGCAGCCAAGGGGACAGGGATAACACTGAAGCTTTCTTT.